This TCR beta chain is drawn from a study of early T cells in non-severe SARS-CoV-2 infection. Study findings and constraints: CD4 and private specificities were missed by VDJdb matching, which favored anti-spike CD8 responses.

The table lists this clonotype with a few counts. Its antigen remains unidentified. Unique molecular identifiers tagged individual cDNA molecules. TCRdb reprocessed the 5' RACE reads with MiXCR, giving one entry per CDR3 protein. The sample holds 30,000 to 35,000 distinct CDR3 sequences, approximately 6% seen once. The CDR3 runs to 20 residues. With V trimmed by 2 bases and J by 1 base, 14 bases remained unmatched. Germline-derived CDR1 and CDR2 are MGHDK and SYGVNS. This clonotype was obtained from an adult who was a healthcare worker with PCR-confirmed SARS-CoV-2 infection or an uninfected control (not recorded which). The chain has TRBV25-1 and TRBJ1-1, with TRBD1 matching 12 bases. The sequenced sample was whole blood. The CDR3 protein is CASSEKFPGTGGAENTEAFF. The DNA for the CDR3 is TGTGCCAGCAGTGAAAAGTTCCCTGGGACAGGGGGCGCGGAGAACACTGAAGCTTTCTTT.